A selection of T cell receptor beta chains follows, all from one sample in a study of neoadjuvant anti-PD-1 for oral cavity cancer. Using immunoSEQ multiplex PCR, the repertoire was profiled, and TCRdb retains in-frame clones only, with some absent. Altogether over 11,000 clones are present, about 81% being singletons, with the ten largest covering 2.2%. Source: PBMCs, taken after nivolumab (anti-PD-1) treatment. The receptors were sampled from a person aged 40 to 85 with oral cavity squamous cell carcinoma. CDR3s include the opening cysteine and the closing phenylalanine or tryptophan. The D gene is left open where the match is weak. Clone size is not always given. Where it is, it says once, few, many or a class for expanded clones.

J | V | size | D | CDR3 | DNA
TRBJ1-1 | TRBV18 | NA | TRBD1 | CASSLRTGGLNTEAFF | TGTGCCAGCTCACTTCGGACAGGGGGTCTGAACACTGAAGCTTTCTTT
TRBJ2-7 | TRBV19 | NA | TRBD1 | CASSMRDRAYEQYF | TGTGCCAGTAGTATGCGGGACAGGGCTTACGAGCAGTACTTC
TRBJ1-2 | TRBV5-6 | NA | NA | CASSLKATGYTF | TGTGCCAGCAGCTTGAAAGCTACTGGCTACACCTTC
TRBJ1-2 | TRBV7-9 | few | NA | CASSPESRTANYGYTF | TGTGCCAGCAGCCCCGAGTCGCGGACAGCTAACTATGGCTACACCTTC
TRBJ1-6 | TRBV5-1 | NA | NA | CASSLGHQNSPLHF | TGCGCCAGCAGCTTGGGGCACCAAAATTCACCCCTCCACTTT
TRBJ1-5 | TRBV7-9 | NA | NA | CASSLAGQGRGDSNQPQHF | TGTGCCAGCAGCTTAGCGGGACAAGGAAGGGGGGATAGCAATCAGCCCCAGCATTTT
TRBJ1-4 | TRBV2 | few | NA | CASRGRQEKLFF | TGTGCCAGCAGGGGGAGACAAGAAAAACTGTTTTTT
TRBJ2-4 | TRBV27 | few | NA | CASSLSGLAKNIQYF | TGTGCCAGCAGTTTATCGGGGCTAGCCAAAAACATTCAGTACTTC
TRBJ1-4 | TRBV9 | NA | NA | CASSVGAAATNEKLFF | TGTGCCAGCAGCGTAGGTGCGGCGGCAACTAATGAAAAACTGTTTTTT
TRBJ2-3 | TRBV4-2 | NA | NA | CASSQASPTDTQYF | TGTGCCAGCAGCCAAGCATCCCCCACAGATACGCAGTATTTT
TRBJ2-2 | TRBV9 | few | NA | CASSVGGNTGELFF | TGTGCCAGCAGCGTAGGCGGGAACACCGGGGAGCTGTTTTTT
TRBJ2-2 | TRBV5-1 | large | NA | CASSSRPSPTSTGELFF | TGCGCCAGCAGCTCCCGCCCTAGCCCCACCTCCACCGGGGAGCTGTTTTTT
TRBJ1-1 | TRBV6-5 | NA | NA | CASRGPGGNTEAFF | TGTGCCAGCAGAGGTCCGGGGGGGAACACTGAAGCTTTCTTT
TRBJ1-5 | TRBV19 | once | NA | CASSIDGTRGQPQHF | TGTGCCAGTAGTATAGACGGCACCCGGGGTCAGCCCCAGCATTTT
TRBJ2-7 | TRBV9 | NA | TRBD2 | CASSVVGTTNSYEQYF | TGTGCCAGCAGCGTAGTAGGGACTACAAACTCCTACGAGCAGTACTTC
TRBJ2-1 | TRBV6-5 | NA | NA | CASSSRGQGQQFF | TGTGCCAGCAGTTCACGGGGTCAAGGGCAGCAGTTCTTC
TRBJ2-7 | TRBV6-5 | NA | TRBD1 | CASSYGQGLYEQYF | TGTGCCAGCAGTTACGGACAGGGGCTCTACGAGCAGTACTTC
TRBJ1-4 | TRBV14 | few | NA | CASSHGHNEKLFF | TGTGCCAGCAGCCATGGGCATAATGAAAAACTGTTTTTT
TRBJ1-2 | TRBV9 | NA | NA | CASSVAIAGSYGYTF | TGTGCCAGCAGCGTAGCGATCGCAGGGAGCTATGGCTACACCTTC
TRBJ1-1 | TRBV25-1 | once | NA | CASSEGHMNTEAFF | TGTGCCAGCAGTGAGGGACACATGAACACTGAAGCTTTCTTT
TRBJ1-5 | TRBV28 | once | NA | CASSLGNSNQPQHF | TGTGCCAGCAGTTTGGGGAATAGCAATCAGCCCCAGCATTTT
TRBJ2-7 | TRBV6-6 | NA | TRBD1 | CASRHGQENSYEQYF | TGTGCCAGCAGACACGGACAGGAGAACTCCTACGAGCAGTACTTC
TRBJ1-1 | TRBV6-1 | NA | NA | CASSYQGMNTEAFF | TGTGCCAGCAGTTATCAGGGTATGAACACTGAAGCTTTCTTT
TRBJ1-2 | TRBV5-4 | NA | NA | CASSHPSMVYGYTF | TGTGCCAGCAGCCACCCTTCTATGGTCTATGGCTACACCTTC
TRBJ1-5 | TRBV28 | NA | NA | CASSLKTTGGTQHF | TGTGCCAGCAGTTTGAAAACGACCGGGGGGACCCAGCATTTT
TRBJ2-5 | TRBV4-1 | NA | TRBD2 | CASSHPLAGYQETQYF | TGCGCCAGCAGCCACCCCCTAGCGGGGTACCAAGAGACCCAGTACTTC
TRBJ1-1 | TRBV6-1 | NA | TRBD1 | CASSEGRQGMNTEAFF | TGTGCCAGCAGTGAGGGGCGACAGGGGATGAACACTGAAGCTTTCTTT